This T cell receptor (beta chain) emerged from a study of cytomegalovirus exposure and HLA in healthy donors. In regard to this clone: The antigen remains unidentified.

Germline V gives CDR1 ENHRY, CDR2 SYGVKD. CDR3 length: 12 amino acids. The germline V and J ends were trimmed by 6 bases and 0 bases, with 5 bases remaining between them. In the PCR, 60 Vbeta and 13 Jbeta primers were used. Sequencing was performed with immunoSEQ multiplex PCR; in TCRdb, only in-frame clones are kept and a portion is missing. The sample holds about 120,000 clones, 70% to 75% seen once. General study findings and limits: Later analysis indicated greater clonal expansion among HLA-associated TCR beta chains than among equally common other chains. Some TCR beta chains (roughly 160 of them) were listed as cytomegalovirus-associated.

This receptor was identified in a woman aged 18-29 years in good health and CMV-seronegative. Sequencing was carried out using PBMCs. This chain links TRBV10-3 with TRBJ1-1; D unclear. DNA for the CDR3: TGTGCCATCAGGTCGGTGAACACTGAAGCTTTCTTT. It specifies CAIRSVNTEAFF.